One and the same sample provided the 32 T cell receptor beta chains below, sequenced in a study of blood T cell repertoires in COVID-19. Assay used: immunoSEQ multiplex PCR; TCRdb lists only in-frame clones, some missing. This sample has tens of thousands of clones; roughly four fifths occur once, and the top ten carry around 10%. Sequenced sample: peripheral blood. These receptors were taken from a man in his fifties or sixties with acute or convalescent COVID-19.

The chain has TRBV12-3 or TRBV12-4 and TRBJ1-2; D is undetermined. V lost 6 bases, J lost 2 bases, and 10 bases lay in between. There are 13 residues in the CDR3. The CDR3 region has the DNA TGTGCCAGCAGATACGGGAGGAACTATGGCTACACCTTC. Encoded protein: CASRYGRNYGYTF.

The gene calls are TRBV7-3 and TRBJ2-1; D unclear. The CDR3 has 14 amino acids. Germline V gene lookup returns CDR1 SGHTA and CDR2 FQGTGA. With 4 bases removed from V and 4 bases from J, the gap between germline ends came to 11 bases. The CDR3 DNA is TGTGCCAGCAGCTCCCCGCTCGCGTACAATGAGCAGTTCTTC. As protein: CASSSPLAYNEQFF.

This clone showed up just once. Here the CDR3 reads CASSQPAGYQETQYF. CDR3 nucleotides: TGTGCCAGCAGCCAACCAGCGGGGTACCAAGAGACCCAGTACTTC. The chain combines TRBV3-1 (or the pseudogene TRBV3-2) with TRBJ2-5; 7 nucleotides match TRBD2. The CDR3 is made up of 15 amino acids. The germline CDR1 and CDR2 sequences are LGHDT and YNNKEL (reference sequence). V lost 2 bases, J lost 0 bases, and 3 bases stayed unmatched.

This rearrangement joins TRBV6-6 to TRBJ2-1; 11 bases match TRBD2. The germline V gene encodes CDR1 MNHNY and CDR2 SVGAGI (reference sequence). V shed 5 bases and J 4 bases; nucleotides not matched to a gene: 4. The CDR3 has 15 amino acids. In nucleotides, the CDR3 is TGTGCCAGCAGTCCGACTAGCGGGGTTTACAATGAGCAGTTCTTC. Translation gives CASSPTSGVYNEQFF.

The chain is built from TRBV29-1 and TRBJ2-1; D is perhaps TRBD1 (6 bases). V lost 3 bases, J lost 4 bases, and 16 bases lay in between. The CDR3 runs to 15 residues. The V gene's germline CDR1 is SQVTM and CDR2 ANQGSEA. The DNA of the CDR3 is TGCAGCGTTGAGAATTTCGGGACAAAGTACAATGAGCAGTTCTTC. It encodes CSVENFGTKYNEQFF.

The chain has TRBV5-6 and TRBJ1-2; D gene ambiguous. CDR3 length: 13 residues. CDR1 and CDR2 (germline): SGHDT, YYEEEE. V was shortened by 0 bases and J by 8 bases, with 11 bases between the two germline ends. The CDR3 DNA is TGTGCCAGCAGCTTGGTGCGTTCCGGGGGCTACACCTTC. Translation: CASSLVRSGGYTF.

V is TRBV2 and J is TRBJ2-5, with D perhaps TRBD2 (5 bases). Trimming pared 4 bases from V and 9 bases from J, leaving 12 bases between. CDR3 length equals 12 residues. Germline V gives CDR1 SNHLY, CDR2 FYNNEI. The CDR3 nucleotides are TGTGCCAGCAGTGGGCCACGCGGGCCCCAGTACTTC. As protein: CASSGPRGPQYF. Combining the CDR3 with reference TRBV2 and TRBJ2-5 gives the whole variable domain EPEVTQTPSHQVTQMGQEVILRCVPISNHLYFYWYRQILGQKVEFLVSFYNNEISEKSEIFDDQFSVERPDGSNFTLKIRSTKLEDSAMYFCASSGPRGPQYFGPGTRLLVL.

The chain couples TRBV6-5 to TRBJ1-2; weak D call: TRBD1 (5 bases). Trimming removed 2 bases at V and 5 bases at J, with 9 bases between. Germline assignment: CDR1 MNHEY and CDR2 SVGAGI. This CDR3 is built from 13 residues. In nucleotides, the CDR3 is TGTGCCAGCAGTTACGCCCAGGGATATGGCTACACCTTC. It is translated as CASSYAQGYGYTF.

The rearrangement joins TRBV27 to TRBJ2-6; D is possibly TRBD1 (5 bases). The CDR3 extends over 16 amino acids. Per the germline V gene, CDR1 is MNHEY and CDR2 is SMNVEV (reference sequence). V gave up 6 bases and J gave up 0 bases, with 12 bases separating them. Here the CDR3 reads CASSKTVSSGANVLTF. The CDR3, as DNA: TGTGCCAGCAGCAAGACAGTGAGCTCTGGGGCCAACGTCCTGACTTTC. Filled out from reference TRBV27 and TRBJ2-6, the complete variable domain reads EAQVTQNPRYLITVTGKKLTVTCSQNMNHEYMSWYRQDPGLGLRQIYYSMNVEVTDKGDVPEGYKVSRKEKRNFPLILESPSPNQTSLYFCASSKTVSSGANVLTFGAGSRLTVL.

The gene calls are TRBV21-1 and TRBJ1-1; TRBD1, as called in the table, went unchecked against the DNA. TRBV21-1 has pseudogene status. This CDR3 contains 17 residues. DNA of the CDR3: TGTGCCAGCAGCCCCCCCGGGACGGACGAGGGGGACACTGAAGCTTTCTTT. Its protein is CASSPPGTDEGDTEAFF.

The chain joins TRBV7-3 to TRBJ1-2, with TRBD1 matching over 7 bases. The CDR3 consists of 13 residues. The V and J ends lost 1 base and 7 bases, in that order; junction bases with no gene match: 3. Germline V gene lookup returns CDR1 SGHTA and CDR2 FQGTGA. The CDR3, as DNA: TGTGCCAGCAGCTTAAAAGGGGGCTCTGGCTACACCTTC. Translating it yields CASSLKGGSGYTF.

The chain recombines TRBV28 with TRBJ2-1, with TRBD1 as a possible D gene (6 bases). Deletions cut 5 bases from V and 0 bases from J, with 11 bases between. Germline-derived CDR1 and CDR2 are MDHEN and SYDVKM. The CDR3 extends over 15 amino acids. The CDR3 loop is CASSPRGSSYNEQFF. The CDR3 DNA reads TGTGCCAGCAGTCCGAGGGGGAGCTCCTACAATGAGCAGTTCTTC. Using reference TRBV28 and TRBJ2-1 for the parts outside the CDR3, the full variable domain is DVKVTQSSRYLVKRTGEKVFLECVQDMDHENMFWYRQDPGLGLRLIYFSYDVKMKEKGDIPEGYSVSREKKERFSLILESASTNQTSMYLCASSPRGSSYNEQFFGPGTRLTVL.

The chain has TRBV7-2 and TRBJ1-5; 7 nucleotides match TRBD1. Trimming removed 4 bases from V and 3 bases from J; junction bases left unmatched: 6. Germline V gene data show CDR1 as SGHTA and CDR2 as FQGNSA. The CDR3 is made up of 15 amino acids. CDR3 nucleotides: TGTGCCAGCAGCTCGCAGGGACAGCTCAATCAGCCCCAGCATTTT. Translating it yields CASSSQGQLNQPQHF. Full variable domain (rest looked up from reference TRBV7-2 and TRBJ1-5): GAGVSQSPSNKVTEKGKDVELRCDPISGHTALYWYRQSLGQGLEFLIYFQGNSAPDKSGLPSDRFSAERTGGSVSTLTIQRTQQEDSAVYLCASSSQGQLNQPQHFGDGTRLSIL.

V is TRBV19 and J is TRBJ2-1; 10 bases align to TRBD2. The CDR3 runs 15 residues. With 6 bases clipped from V and 4 bases from J, the junction kept 6 bases outside the gene matches. Germline V gene sequence: CDR1 LNHDA, CDR2 SQIVND (reference sequence). The CDR3 reads CASSRSGGVYNEQFF. The CDR3 coding sequence is TGTGCCAGTAGCCGGAGCGGGGGGGTATACAATGAGCAGTTCTTC.

The chain couples TRBV7-9 to TRBJ2-3; 7 nucleotides match TRBD2. From germline, CDR1 is SEHNR and CDR2 FQNEAQ (reference sequence). This CDR3 region has 16 residues. V gave up 4 bases and J gave up 6 bases; unmatched junction bases: 13. The CDR3 loop reads CASSYSSTSWGDTQYF. In nucleotides, the CDR3 is TGTGCCAGCAGCTATAGTTCGACTAGCTGGGGGGATACGCAGTATTTT.

The rearrangement uses TRBV18 and TRBJ2-1, with TRBD2 identical over 12 bases. The V and J ends lost 10 bases and 9 bases, in that order; junction bases with no gene match: 10. The CDR3 has 14 amino acids. Germline-derived CDR1 and CDR2 are KGHSH and LQKENI. The CDR3 DNA reads TGTGCCACCAGAAATCTAGCGGGAGGGAGTGAGCAGTTCTTC. Amino acid sequence: CATRNLAGGSEQFF.

The chain combines TRBV30 with TRBJ1-5, with D uncertain. V was trimmed by 1 base and J by 9 bases, leaving 10 bases between them. The CDR3 sequence is 12 residues long. Germline V gene sequence: CDR1 GTSNPN, CDR2 SVGIG (reference sequence). CDR3 residues: CAWSETSSPQHF. The CDR3 DNA reads TGTGCCTGGAGTGAAACTTCCTCGCCCCAGCATTTT. Looking up the rest from reference TRBV30 and TRBJ1-5 gives the full variable domain: SQTIHQWPATLVQPVGSPLSLECTVEGTSNPNLYWYRQAAGRGLQLLFYSVGIGQISSEVPQNLSASRPQDRQFILSSKKLLLSDSGFYLCAWSETSSPQHFGDGTRLSIL.

The chain carries TRBV6-5 and TRBJ2-3; unclear D gene. CDR3 length: 15 residues. The V and J ends lost 6 bases and 0 bases respectively, with 13 bases between them. The germline V gene has CDR1 MNHEY and CDR2 SVGAGI. For the CDR3, the DNA is TGTGCCAGCAGGGGCCCGACCCCTAGCACAGATACGCAGTATTTT. It encodes CASRGPTPSTDTQYF.

The gene calls are TRBV29-1 and TRBJ2-1; 10 bases line up with TRBD2. V shed 4 bases, J shed 6 bases, and the junction held 15 bases outside the gene matches. The CDR3 spans 17 residues. Germline lookup yields CDR1 SQVTM and CDR2 ANQGSEA. The CDR3 sequence: CSVGGSSGSSLGNEQFF. CDR3 nucleotides: TGCAGCGTTGGGGGTTCTAGCGGGAGCTCCTTGGGCAATGAGCAGTTCTTC.

This clone showed up just once. As DNA, the CDR3 is TGCGCCAGCAGTGCTAGGGAGGGGTATGGCTACACCTTC. Translated, it gives CASSAREGYGYTF. The chain combines TRBV10-2 with TRBJ1-2; a possible D gene is TRBD1 (5 bases). The CDR3 covers 13 residues. Trimming removed 4 bases at V and 5 bases at J, with 11 bases between. Per the germline V gene, CDR1 is WSHSY and CDR2 is SAAADI.

The chain is built from TRBV7-6 and TRBJ1-6; no definite D call. CDR1 SGHVS and CDR2 FNYEAQ come from the germline V gene. Between the trimmed V and J ends, which lost 4 bases and 13 bases, there was a span of 14 bases. CDR3 size: 13 residues. The CDR3 DNA sequence: TGTGCCAGCAGCTCCCCTGGAGTATCCCCCCTCCACTTT. Translating gives CASSSPGVSPLHF.

The chain carries TRBV28 and TRBJ2-7; possible D gene TRBD1, 5 bases. The CDR3 contains 14 residues. Trimming cost V 7 bases and J 1 base, with 14 bases left between them. Germline lookup yields CDR1 MDHEN and CDR2 SYDVKM. The CDR3 reads CASKSQGTSYEQYF. DNA of the CDR3: TGTGCCAGCAAGTCCCAGGGCACATCCTACGAGCAGTACTTC.

The chain is built from TRBV4-1 and TRBJ1-1; TRBD1 agrees at 8 bases. The germline V gene has CDR1 MGHRA and CDR2 YSYEKL. The junction had 5 bases not matched to a gene; V was cut back by 0 bases and J by 2 bases. The CDR3 totals 16 residues. CDR3 in amino acids: CASSQDKGTGNTEAFF. The CDR3 DNA follows: TGCGCCAGCAGCCAAGACAAGGGGACAGGCAACACTGAAGCTTTCTTT.

The J gene is TRBJ1-1, the V gene TRBV9; D unclear. Germline CDR1 and CDR2: SGDLS and YYNGEE. Trimming took 4 bases from V and 7 from J, leaving 14 bases between them. The CDR3 extends over 13 amino acids. The CDR3 reads CASSPRPGSEAFF. DNA of the CDR3: TGTGCCAGCAGCCCGCGACCAGGCAGTGAAGCTTTCTTT.

V usage is TRBV15 and J usage is TRBJ1-4; TRBD1 agrees at 7 bases. The ends lost 0 bases at V and 3 bases at J; junction bases unmatched: 1. Looked up from germline, CDR1 is LNHNV and CDR2 is YYDKDF (reference sequence). The CDR3 runs 15 residues. DNA for the CDR3: TGTGCCACCAGCAGAGACAGGGGGTCTAATGAAAAACTGTTTTTT. Amino acid sequence: CATSRDRGSNEKLFF. Full variable domain (outside the CDR3, taken from reference TRBV15 and TRBJ1-4): DAMVIQNPRYQVTQFGKPVTLSCSQTLNHNVMYWYQQKSSQAPKLLFHYYDKDFNNEADTPDNFQSRRPNTSFCFLDIRSPGLGDTAMYLCATSRDRGSNEKLFFGSGTQLSVL.

This clone was seen only a few times. V and J are TRBV11-2 and TRBJ1-6, with D possibly matching TRBD1 (5 bases). CDR3 length: 15 amino acids. Trimming removed 1 base at V and 8 bases at J, with 12 bases between. The germline gives CDR1 SGHAT, CDR2 FQNNGV. CDR3 protein: CASSLVDSSYSPLHF. In nucleotides, the CDR3 is TGTGCCAGCAGCTTAGTTGACAGTTCCTATTCACCCCTCCACTTT.

The V and J genes are TRBV19 and TRBJ1-1, with D maybe TRBD1 (6 bases). Germline loops: CDR1 LNHDA, CDR2 SQIVND (reference sequence). This CDR3 region has 12 residues. Trimming took 5 bases from V and 5 from J, leaving 9 bases between them. The CDR3 loop reads CASSSQGTEAFF. CDR3 in DNA: TGTGCCAGTAGTTCTCAGGGGACTGAAGCTTTCTTT. Filled out from reference TRBV19 and TRBJ1-1, the complete variable domain reads DGGITQSPKYLFRKEGQNVTLSCEQNLNHDAMYWYRQDPGQGLRLIYYSQIVNDFQKGDIAEGYSVSREKKESFPLTVTSAQKNPTAFYLCASSSQGTEAFFGQGTRLTVV.

V and J are TRBV10-3 and TRBJ1-5, with a tentative D call TRBD1 (6 bases). This CDR3 comprises 14 residues. Trimming took off 10 bases at V and 6 bases at J, with 19 bases between the two ends. Germline-derived CDR1 and CDR2 are ENHRY and SYGVKD. This CDR3 reads CATRGAVQGQPQHF. DNA of the CDR3: TGTGCCACCCGGGGGGCGGTTCAGGGTCAGCCCCAGCATTTT.

This clone is a singleton in its sample. The chain carries TRBV3-1 (or the pseudogene TRBV3-2) and TRBJ2-2; D is perhaps TRBD2 (6 bases). CDR3 length: 15 residues. Deletions cut 1 base from V and 5 bases from J, with 11 bases between. CDR1 and CDR2 from the germline V gene are LGHDT and YNNKEL (reference sequence). This CDR3 is CASSQGSSGTGELFF. The CDR3 DNA reads as TGTGCCAGCAGCCAAGGGTCCAGCGGGACCGGGGAGCTGTTTTTT.

This chain uses TRBV20-1 with TRBJ2-5, with TRBD1 matching 8 bases. Germline V CDR1 and CDR2: DFQATT, SNEGSKA (reference sequence). The CDR3 contains 16 residues. V gave up 3 bases and J gave up 5 bases; unmatched junction bases: 14. The CDR3 protein is CSASSGQGARRETQYF. CDR3 DNA sequence: TGCAGTGCTAGTTCAGGGCAGGGGGCTCGAAGGGAGACCCAGTACTTC.

The V gene is TRBV4-3, the J gene TRBJ2-5; tentative D call: TRBD1 (7 bases). Trimming pared 5 bases from V and 5 bases from J, leaving 24 bases between. CDR3 length: 17 residues. Germline V gives CDR1 LGHNA, CDR2 YSLEER. The CDR3 is CASSKGSAGGFRETQYF. For the CDR3, the DNA is TGCGCCAGCAGCAAAGGATCAGCAGGGGGGTTTCGGGAGACCCAGTACTTC.

The chain couples TRBV11-2 to TRBJ2-5; D may be TRBD2 (6 bases). Germline lookup yields CDR1 SGHAT and CDR2 FQNNGV. The V and J ends lost 5 bases and 0 bases respectively, with 10 bases between them. The length of the CDR3 is 14 residues. This CDR3 is CASSRDSYQETQYF. CDR3 in DNA: TGTGCCAGCAGCCGGGACTCCTACCAAGAGACCCAGTACTTC.